The 17 T cell receptor beta chains below were found in one sample sequenced in a study of beta chain features in type 1 diabetes. Expressed TCRB transcripts were sequenced, since all the RNA that had been isolated was reverse transcribed. Profiled with immunoSEQ multiplex PCR; TCRdb holds only in-frame clones, not every one. Of around 340,000 clones in the sample, about 19% were seen once. The sequencing sample was made of naive CD4+ T cells from blood. These receptors came from a woman aged 18-30 years in good health.

This clone was observed a few times. V usage is TRBV7-9 and J usage is TRBJ2-6; TRBD1 aligns across 7 bases. In germline, CDR1 is SEHNR, CDR2 FQNEAQ (reference sequence). The J segment lost 1 base and the V segment lost 3 bases, leaving 6 bases of the junction unmatched. The CDR3 contains 17 residues. The CDR3 reads CASSFRTGKSGANVLTF. As DNA, the CDR3 is TGTGCCAGCAGCTTCAGGACAGGCAAATCTGGGGCCAACGTCCTGACTTTC.

The chain employs TRBV30 and TRBJ1-3; a possible D gene is TRBD1 (6 bases). Germline V gene lookup returns CDR1 GTSNPN and CDR2 SVGIG (reference sequence). Trimming took off 0 bases at V and 1 base at J, with 10 bases between the two ends. The CDR3 spans 15 residues. The CDR3, as DNA: TGTGCCTGGAGTGTCAGGGGTAAATCTGGAAACACCATATATTTT. This gives the protein CAWSVRGKSGNTIYF.

To note about this clone: The same CDR3 also results from other DNA sequences found in this sample. The CDR3, as DNA: TGTGCCAGCTCACCGGGCGGGGGCGATGAGCAGTTCTTC. Amino acid sequence: CASSPGGGDEQFF. The chain joins TRBV18 to TRBJ2-1; tentatively, D is TRBD2 (7 bases). The CDR3 sequence is 13 residues long. The V gene's germline CDR1 is KGHSH and CDR2 LQKENI. V lost 3 bases and J 8 bases, leaving 11 bases between the germline ends.

This clone occurred a few times. The same CDR3 can be traced to other DNA sequences in this sample. The chain couples TRBV5-1 to TRBJ1-1; D is possibly TRBD1 (6 bases). The CDR3 runs 13 residues. V lost 2 bases, J lost 5 bases, and 10 bases lay in between. Germline loops: CDR1 SGHRS, CDR2 YFSETQ. The CDR3 DNA reads as TGCGCCAGCAGCTTACAGGGTTCGACTGAAGCTTTCTTT. It is translated as CASSLQGSTEAFF.

This clone was recorded a few times. The J gene is TRBJ2-1, the V gene TRBV9; 8 bases align to TRBD1. Germline V gene data show CDR1 as SGDLS and CDR2 as YYNGEE. The CDR3 covers 15 residues. Germline trimming cut 0 bases from V and 6 bases from J; bases unmatched to any gene: 5. In DNA, the CDR3 is TGTGCCAGCAGCGTAGACAGGGGGATCTCCAATGAGCAGTTCTTC. Protein sequence: CASSVDRGISNEQFF.

V and J are TRBV9 and TRBJ2-7; 8 nucleotides line up with TRBD1. This CDR3 comprises 17 residues. Looked up from germline, CDR1 is SGDLS and CDR2 is YYNGEE. Unmatched junction bases numbered 12, after V lost 4 bases and J lost 0 bases. As DNA, the CDR3 is TGTGCCAGCAGCCCCCGGGACAGGACCAACCCCTCCTACGAGCAGTACTTC. Its translation is CASSPRDRTNPSYEQYF.

The chain carries TRBV7-2 and TRBJ2-1; D is uncertain. The CDR3 totals 15 residues. V was pared by 1 base and J by 6 bases, with 13 bases between. Germline CDR1 is SGHTA and CDR2 is FQGNSA. This CDR3 is CASSLGPGRGNEQFF. CDR3 sequence (DNA): TGTGCCAGCAGCTTAGGACCCGGCCGAGGCAATGAGCAGTTCTTC.

The chain uses TRBV25-1 and TRBJ2-5, with 7 bases aligning to TRBD2. The CDR3 runs to 16 residues. The germline V gene has CDR1 MGHDK and CDR2 SYGVNS. Trimming at V came to 3 bases and at J to 7 bases, leaving 14 bases not matched to a gene. The CDR3 DNA reads TGTGCCAGCAGTGATGTCGGAAGCGGGGCCACCGTGACCCAGTACTTC. Translation: CASSDVGSGATVTQYF.

A few counts support this clone. V usage is TRBV11-3 and J usage is TRBJ2-3; a weak D match, TRBD2 (5 bases). The V gene's germline CDR1 is SGHNT and CDR2 YENEEA. Deletions cut 3 bases from V and 4 bases from J, with 17 bases between. The CDR3 has 16 amino acids. CDR3 loop: CASSFAGWGDSDTQYF. In DNA form, the CDR3 reads TGTGCCAGCAGCTTCGCAGGATGGGGAGATTCAGATACGCAGTATTTT.

V usage is TRBV5-6 and J usage is TRBJ1-4; D gene ambiguous. CDR3 length equals 12 residues. The germline V and J ends were trimmed by 2 bases and 5 bases, with 4 bases remaining between them. In germline, CDR1 is SGHDT, CDR2 YYEEEE. CDR3 DNA sequence: TGTGCCAGCAGCTTCGGGAATGAAAAACTGTTTTTT. Its protein product is CASSFGNEKLFF.

This clone appeared a single time. This chain connects TRBV30 to TRBJ1-3, with D perhaps matching TRBD1 (5 bases). V was pared by 4 bases and J by 2 bases, with 15 bases between. Germline assignment: CDR1 GTSNPN and CDR2 SVGIG (reference sequence). CDR3 size: 15 residues. The CDR3 reads CAWTYGGRAGNTIYF. CDR3 nucleotides: TGTGCCTGGACTTATGGTGGCAGGGCTGGAAACACCATATATTTT.

This clone was counted only a few times. The V call is TRBV6-5, the J call TRBJ1-2; TRBD1 aligns across 7 bases. The CDR3 length is 13 residues. The V and J ends lost 6 bases and 6 bases, in that order; junction bases with no gene match: 7. Germline-derived CDR1 and CDR2 are MNHEY and SVGAGI. CDR3 bases: TGTGCCAGCAGGCCTGACAGGGTTCATGGCTACACCTTC. Translated: CASRPDRVHGYTF.

V and J are TRBV7-2 and TRBJ2-7; TRBD2 might be the D (7 bases). Trimming removed 3 bases at V and 6 bases at J, with 12 bases between. The CDR3 consists of 13 residues. Germline V gene lookup returns CDR1 SGHTA and CDR2 FQGNSA. DNA for the CDR3: TGTGCCAGCAGCTTTACAGGGAGGGGCGAGCAGTACTTC. Translation gives CASSFTGRGEQYF.

The J gene is TRBJ1-2, the V gene TRBV7-9; possible D gene TRBD1, 5 bases. This CDR3 region has 17 residues. The V and J ends lost 1 base and 4 bases respectively, with 19 bases between them. Germline V CDR1 and CDR2: SEHNR, FQNEAQ (reference sequence). CDR3 in DNA: TGTGCCAGCAGCTTAGGGTCCGCAGGGATAGCTACCTATGGCTACACCTTC. Amino acid sequence: CASSLGSAGIATYGYTF.

This rearrangement joins TRBV4-2 to TRBJ2-5; 10 positions match TRBD2. V dropped 4 bases and J dropped 5; count of bases not matched to a gene: 22. Germline V gene data show CDR1 as LGHNA and CDR2 as YNFKEQ. The CDR3 totals 20 residues. The DNA of the CDR3 is TGTGCCAGCAGCCCCTTAAGTGGTGGAGGAAAGCGGGGGGGCGAGGAGACCCAGTACTTC. Its protein is CASSPLSGGGKRGGEETQYF.

This clone came up a few times. The rearrangement joins TRBV28 to TRBJ2-1, with TRBD1 matching 7 bases. Germline V gene sequence: CDR1 MDHEN, CDR2 SYDVKM. The CDR3 sequence is 14 residues long. J gave up 11 bases and V 8 bases, and 15 bases lay outside the gene matches. The CDR3 is CASSGEGLQGKQFF. The DNA for the CDR3 is TGTGCCAGCTCAGGTGAAGGCCTACAGGGGAAGCAGTTCTTC.

This clone was recorded a few times. The rearrangement uses TRBV11-3 and TRBJ2-5; TRBD1 aligns across 7 bases. V lost 3 bases, J lost 6 bases, and 4 bases stayed unmatched. Per the germline V gene, CDR1 is SGHNT and CDR2 is YENEEA. The CDR3 loop spans 13 amino acids. The DNA of the CDR3 is TGTGCCAGCAGCTTCGGGGACAGAAAGACCCAGTACTTC. Protein: CASSFGDRKTQYF.